Below are 27 T cell receptor beta chains sequenced from a single sample in a study of response to subunit inactivated influenza vaccine. TCRdb reanalysed the RT-PCR reads using MiXCR and keeps one entry per CDR3 protein. In the table there are around 200,000 distinct CDR3 sequences, roughly 8.7% of which are singletons. Sequencing used non-naive T cells sorted from PBMCs, obtained on the day of vaccination. Receptors originate from a man over 45 who received an inactivated influenza vaccine.

The genes are TRBV5-6 and TRBJ2-7; D is perhaps TRBD1 (5 bases). This CDR3 contains 13 residues. Germline assignment: CDR1 SGHDT and CDR2 YYEEEE. Trimming shortened V by 4 bases and J by 6 bases, and 14 bases separated the two germline ends. The CDR3 nucleotides are TGTGCCAGCAGCCACAGGCTCCCCTGCGAGCAGTACTTC. Its translation is CASSHRLPCEQYF. The whole variable domain, filled in from reference TRBV5-6 and TRBJ2-7, reads DAGVTQSPTHLIKTRGQQVTLRCSPKSGHDTVSWYQQALGQGPQFIFQYYEEEERQRGNFPDRFSGHQFPNYSSELNVNALLLGDSALYLCASSHRLPCEQYFGPGTRLTVT.

This rearrangement joins TRBV30 to TRBJ1-5; D is unclear. Germline V lookup: CDR1 GTSNPN, CDR2 SVGIG (reference sequence). Trimming removed 3 bases at V and 3 bases at J, with 6 bases between. The CDR3 runs 12 residues. The CDR3: CAWSSNNQPQHF. In DNA, the CDR3 is TGTGCCTGGAGCTCAAACAATCAGCCCCAGCATTTT.

The rearrangement joins TRBV5-5 to TRBJ2-7, with 7 nucleotides matching TRBD1. With V trimmed by 1 base and J by 2 bases, 6 bases remained unmatched. Germline CDR1 reads SGHKS; CDR2 reads YYEKEE (reference sequence). CDR3 size: 15 residues. The chain's CDR3 is CASSLPGQQAYEQYF. CDR3 DNA: TGTGCCAGCAGCTTGCCGGGACAGCAAGCCTACGAGCAGTACTTC.

This clonotype was found a few times. The CDR3 loop is CASSAGVGGDEQFF. The DNA of the CDR3 is TGTGCCAGCAGCGCAGGAGTGGGGGGCGATGAGCAGTTCTTC. This sequence joins TRBV7-2 and TRBJ2-1, with D tentatively TRBD1 or TRBD2 (6 bases each). Germline loops: CDR1 SGHTA, CDR2 FQGNSA. Trimming left V 5 bases short and J 8 bases short, with 16 bases between. The CDR3 length is 14 residues. Together with reference TRBV7-2 and TRBJ2-1, the CDR3 gives the full variable domain: GAGVSQSPSNKVTEKGKDVELRCDPISGHTALYWYRQSLGQGLEFLIYFQGNSAPDKSGLPSDRFSAERTGGSVSTLTIQRTQQEDSAVYLCASSAGVGGDEQFFGPGTRLTVL.

This clonotype has a handful of counts. The gene calls are TRBV6-1 and TRBJ2-1, with 7 bases fitting TRBD1. This CDR3 contains 13 residues. CDR1 and CDR2 from the germline V gene are MNHNS and SASEGT. The junction had 5 bases not matched to a gene; V was cut back by 6 bases and J by 6 bases. DNA of the CDR3: TGTGCCAGCAGCGTGACAGGGATCAATGAGCAGTTCTTC. Amino acid sequence: CASSVTGINEQFF.

The table lists this clonotype with a few counts. The CDR3: CSARPAGQIGPQHF. The CDR3 bases are TGCAGTGCTAGACCAGCGGGGCAAATCGGGCCCCAGCATTTT. V gene TRBV20-1 combines with J gene TRBJ1-5; possibly TRBD1 for D (5 bases). Germline CDR1 reads DFQATT; CDR2 reads SNEGSKA (reference sequence). Trimming shortened V by 2 bases and J by 9 bases, and 17 bases separated the two germline ends. The CDR3 is 14 residues long.

This clonotype was seen more than once but under ten times. The chain couples TRBV13 to TRBJ1-2; TRBD1 aligns across 11 bases. Germline V gene data show CDR1 as PRHDT and CDR2 as FYEKMQ (reference sequence). CDR3 length equals 17 residues. With 4 bases clipped from V and 3 bases from J, the junction kept 10 bases outside the gene matches. The CDR3 DNA sequence: TGTGCCAGCAGCTCTTTTCCGGGACAGGGGGGTGACTATGGCTACACCTTC. Encoded protein: CASSSFPGQGGDYGYTF. The entire variable domain, with the rest obtained from reference TRBV13 and TRBJ1-2, is as follows: AAGVIQSPRHLIKEKRETATLKCYPIPRHDTVYWYQQGPGQDPQFLISFYEKMQSDKGSIPDRFSAQQFSDYHSELNMSSLELGDSALYFCASSSFPGQGGDYGYTFGSGTRLTVV.

This clonotype was seen more than once but under ten times. The rearrangement links TRBV7-2 to TRBJ2-5, with 7 nucleotides matching TRBD2. The V and J ends lost 5 bases and 5 bases, in that order; junction bases with no gene match: 14. Germline CDR1 SGHTA, CDR2 FQGNSA. The CDR3 totals 16 residues. This chain's CDR3 is CASSARPTRGGETQYF. CDR3 bases: TGTGCCAGCAGCGCCCGACCGACTAGGGGAGGGGAGACCCAGTACTTC.

This clonotype was detected a few times. The V call is TRBV20-1, the J call TRBJ2-3, with 9 nucleotides matching TRBD1. Germline V gene sequence: CDR1 DFQATT, CDR2 SNEGSKA (reference sequence). The J segment lost 3 bases and the V segment lost 3 bases, leaving 10 bases of the junction unmatched. This CDR3 is 16 amino acids long. The CDR3 reads CSASRSGTGRTDTQYF. DNA for the CDR3: TGCAGTGCTAGTAGATCCGGGACAGGGAGAACAGATACGCAGTATTTT.

This clonotype came up many times. The V call is TRBV3-1, the J call TRBJ2-7; tentatively, D is TRBD2 (5 bases). The CDR3 has 14 residues. CDR1 and CDR2 from the germline V gene are LGHDT and YNNKEL (reference sequence). Deletions cut 4 bases from V and 0 bases from J, with 10 bases between. The CDR3 nucleotides are TGTGCCAGCAGCCGTGAGGGATCCTCCTACGAGCAGTACTTC. This codes for CASSREGSSYEQYF.

This clonotype was observed a few times. This sequence joins TRBV10-2 and TRBJ1-2, with a tentative D call TRBD1 (5 bases). Trimming left V 6 bases short and J 7 bases short, with 18 bases between. Germline V gene lookup returns CDR1 WSHSY and CDR2 SAAADI. The CDR3 loop spans 14 amino acids. This CDR3 is CASSTGPRLGGYTF. The CDR3 DNA is TGCGCCAGCAGCACGGGACCGAGGTTGGGTGGCTACACCTTC.

The gene calls are TRBV24-1 and TRBJ2-5; TRBD1 matches 12 bases. Germline V gives CDR1 KGHDR, CDR2 SFDVKD. V lost 3 bases, J lost 4 bases, and 5 bases stayed unmatched. The CDR3 is 16 residues long. The CDR3 coding sequence is TGTGCCACCAGTGATCTAAGGGACAGGGGGCCAGAGACCCAGTACTTC. This sequence encodes CATSDLRDRGPETQYF.

This clonotype came up a few times. This chain connects TRBV28 to TRBJ2-2; 8 nucleotides line up with TRBD1. With 5 bases clipped from V and 8 bases from J, the junction kept 7 bases outside the gene matches. The CDR3 runs 14 residues. Germline V gene sequence: CDR1 MDHEN, CDR2 SYDVKM. The CDR3 is CASSPGQGLGELFF. CDR3 nucleotide sequence: TGTGCCAGCAGTCCAGGACAGGGTTTGGGGGAGCTGTTTTTT.

This clonotype showed up many times. V is TRBV7-2 and J is TRBJ2-2; TRBD1 matches at 7 bases. The CDR3 has 14 amino acids. CDR1 and CDR2 from the germline V gene are SGHTA and FQGNSA. V was pared by 5 bases and J by 4 bases, with 4 bases of the junction left unmatched. For the CDR3, the DNA is TGTGCCAGCAGCATAGGGGGCTTCACCGGGGAGCTGTTTTTT. Its translation: CASSIGGFTGELFF.

This sequence joins TRBV24-1 and TRBJ2-2, with D unresolved. V lost 10 bases, J lost 8 bases, and 16 bases lay in between. Germline loops: CDR1 KGHDR, CDR2 SFDVKD. This CDR3 has 13 amino acids. The CDR3 DNA sequence: TGTGCCACTACAAAGGGTTTAGGAGGGGAGCTGTTTTTT. It encodes CATTKGLGGELFF.

Note on this clonotype: The conserved phenylalanine or tryptophan normally closing the CDR3 is absent here, so this likely arose from a read error. V usage is TRBV4-2 and J usage is TRBJ2-5, with D possibly matching TRBD1 (5 bases). CDR1 and CDR2 from the germline V gene are LGHNA and YNFKEQ. The CDR3 has 15 amino acids. Trimming took off 0 bases at V and 5 bases at J, with 13 bases between the two ends. The CDR3 protein is CASSQEGWGWETQYS. The CDR3 region has the DNA TGTGCCAGCAGCCAAGAAGGGTGGGGCTGGGAGACCCAGTACTCC.

V gene TRBV11-1 combines with J gene TRBJ2-7, with 7 bases aligning to TRBD2. With V trimmed by 1 base and J by 0 bases, 12 bases remained unmatched. The CDR3 extends over 18 amino acids. CDR1 and CDR2 (germline): SGHAT, FQDESV (reference sequence). CDR3 sequence (DNA): TGTGCCAGCAGCTTAGTTCTCGTTTGGGGGGGTAGCTCCTACGAGCAGTACTTC. Protein: CASSLVLVWGGSSYEQYF.

This chain connects TRBV28 to TRBJ1-2; 11 bases match TRBD1. The CDR3 contains 15 residues. CDR1 MDHEN and CDR2 SYDVKM come from the germline V gene. With 6 bases clipped from V and 7 bases from J, the junction kept 10 bases outside the gene matches. The CDR3 is CASSRKTDRGLGYTF. The CDR3, as DNA: TGTGCCAGCAGCCGAAAGACGGACAGGGGGCTTGGCTACACCTTC.

In this sample, this clonotype turned up many times. The gene calls are TRBV18 and TRBJ2-7; no definite D call. The CDR3 sequence is 14 residues long. CDR1 is KGHSH and CDR2 is LQKENI in the germline V gene. The V and J ends lost 3 bases and 0 bases respectively, with 9 bases between them. CDR3 in amino acids: CASSPREFSYEQYF. For the CDR3, the DNA is TGTGCCAGCTCACCCCGCGAATTCTCCTACGAGCAGTACTTC.

This clonotype was recorded at least ten times. The chain employs TRBV11-1 and TRBJ2-2; TRBD2 matches 10 bases. CDR1 and CDR2 (germline): SGHAT, FQDESV (reference sequence). CDR3 length: 15 amino acids. V lost 5 bases to trimming and J lost 2 bases; unmatched junction nucleotides: 2. The CDR3 DNA reads TGTGCCAGCAGCCGGACTAGCGGAAACACCGGGGAGCTGTTTTTT. Its translation: CASSRTSGNTGELFF.

This rearrangement joins TRBV29-1 to TRBJ2-3; D not certain. CDR1 is SQVTM, CDR2 ANQGSEA, per germline. Trimming cost V 1 base and J 0 bases, with 14 bases left between them. The CDR3 runs to 16 residues. The CDR3: CSVEAIPYGSTDTQYF. CDR3 DNA sequence: TGCAGCGTTGAAGCCATCCCCTACGGGAGCACAGATACGCAGTATTTT.

The chain links TRBV5-5 to TRBJ1-6; D may be TRBD1 (6 bases). Germline V gene data show CDR1 as SGHKS and CDR2 as YYEKEE (reference sequence). The CDR3 has 14 amino acids. Trimming took 3 bases from V and 6 from J, leaving 10 bases between them. CDR3 protein: CASSWGQSNSPLHF. In nucleotides, the CDR3 is TGTGCCAGCAGCTGGGGGCAGAGTAATTCACCCCTCCACTTT.

There are many counts of this clonotype. The chain has TRBV4-3 and TRBJ1-3, with no clear D. Trimming took off 0 bases at V and 2 bases at J, with 8 bases between the two ends. CDR3 size: 15 residues. Germline CDR1 and CDR2: LGHNA and YSLEER. The DNA of the CDR3 is TGCGCCAGCAGCCAAGAACGGGCCCCTGGAAACACCATATATTTT. Residues: CASSQERAPGNTIYF.

The chain recombines TRBV11-2 with TRBJ2-1; TRBD1 matches at 7 bases. The CDR3 loop spans 16 amino acids. With 5 bases clipped from V and 2 bases from J, the junction kept 9 bases outside the gene matches. CDR1 SGHAT and CDR2 FQNNGV come from the germline V gene. Here the CDR3 reads CASSPRQGLAYNEQFF. DNA for the CDR3: TGTGCCAGCAGCCCCAGACAGGGATTGGCCTACAATGAGCAGTTCTTC.

This clonotype was found many times. The chain links TRBV7-2 to TRBJ1-2; D unresolved. Germline V gene lookup returns CDR1 SGHTA and CDR2 FQGNSA. The CDR3 covers 12 residues. V lost 5 bases to trimming and J lost 8 bases, with 12 bases between them. The CDR3 sequence is CASSLIGEGYTF. CDR3 DNA: TGTGCCAGCAGCCTCATTGGGGAGGGCTACACCTTC.

This clonotype appeared a few times. The V gene is TRBV29-1, the J gene TRBJ2-7, with D possibly TRBD2 on 6 matching bases. This CDR3 is built from 11 residues. CDR1 and CDR2 (germline): SQVTM, ANQGSEA. Trimming removed 3 bases at V and 6 bases at J, with 9 bases between. The DNA of the CDR3 is TGCAGCGTTGATACGGGGGTCGAGCAGTACTTC. This encodes CSVDTGVEQYF.

The chain joins TRBV20-1 to TRBJ2-7, with 8 bases aligning to TRBD1. V trimming: 5 bases; J trimming: 0 bases; junction bases outside the gene matches: 3. From germline, CDR1 is DFQATT and CDR2 SNEGSKA (reference sequence). The CDR3 runs to 13 residues. The CDR3 protein is CSAVDRGSYEQYF. The DNA of the CDR3 is TGCAGTGCTGTAGACAGGGGCTCCTACGAGCAGTACTTC.